This TCR beta chain was sequenced for a study of T cell repertoires in cytomegalovirus infection. Using its own MiXCR run on the reads, TCRdb lists one record per CDR3 protein. The sample contains about 740,000 distinct CDR3 sequences, roughly 36% of which appear only once. Per germline, CDR1 LNHDA and CDR2 SQIVND (reference sequence). The V and J ends lost 4 bases and 2 bases respectively, with 11 bases between them. The CDR3 is 14 amino acids. This clonotype occurred many times. The antigen is undetermined. Study findings and constraints: Summed frequency of public TCR beta families distinguished CMV carriers with the relevant HLA.

This clonotype was obtained from a human donor in good health (CMV status not recorded). Some clones in this sample may be carry-over from other donors' samples. The J gene is TRBJ1-1, the V gene TRBV19; the D gene is possibly TRBD1 (6 bases). Sequenced material: PBMCs. The CDR3, as DNA: TGTGCCAGTAGTACGGGACATCTTAACACTGAAGCTTTCTTT. As protein: CASSTGHLNTEAFF.